Following are 17 T cell receptor beta chains from one sample sequenced in a study of cytomegalovirus exposure and HLA in healthy donors. The PCR was carried out with 60 Vbeta primers and 13 Jbeta primers. Clones were read by immunoSEQ multiplex PCR, and TCRdb kept only the in-frame ones, dropping some. The profile covers about 15,000 clones, with about 60% appearing a single time and approximately 15% taken by the ten largest. Sequencing was carried out using PBMCs. Receptors were obtained from a woman aged 50 to 60 in good health and CMV-seropositive.

The J gene is TRBJ2-7, the V gene TRBV30; weak D call: TRBD1 (5 bases). Germline assignment: CDR1 GTSNPN and CDR2 SVGIG (reference sequence). V was pared by 0 bases and J by 4 bases, with 7 bases between. The CDR3 sequence is 12 residues long. The CDR3 region has the DNA TGTGCCTGGAGTGTACAGGTGTACGAGCAGTACTTC. It is translated as CAWSVQVYEQYF. The full variable domain, with the rest looked up from reference TRBV30 and TRBJ2-7, is SQTIHQWPATLVQPVGSPLSLECTVEGTSNPNLYWYRQAAGRGLQLLFYSVGIGQISSEVPQNLSASRPQDRQFILSSKKLLLSDSGFYLCAWSVQVYEQYFGPGTRLTVT.

This clone was detected a few times. V is TRBV7-2 and J is TRBJ1-2, with D possibly matching TRBD1 (5 bases). This CDR3 spans 12 amino acids. Germline loops: CDR1 SGHTA, CDR2 FQGNSA. Deletions cut 8 bases from V and 5 bases from J, with 12 bases between. The CDR3 DNA is TGTGCCAGCCGATCGGGGGTTTATGGCTACACCTTC. Amino acids: CASRSGVYGYTF.

The chain links TRBV29-1 to TRBJ2-7; tentatively, D is TRBD1 (6 bases). Germline CDR1 reads SQVTM; CDR2 reads ANQGSEA. CDR3 length equals 12 residues. V was cut by 5 bases and J by 0 bases, with 8 bases left in between. The CDR3 nucleotides read TGCAGCGTTCGGGACAACTCCTACGAGCAGTACTTC. Translated, it gives CSVRDNSYEQYF.

This chain connects TRBV30 to TRBJ2-1, with TRBD2 as a possible D gene (6 bases). CDR1 is GTSNPN, CDR2 SVGIG, per germline (reference sequence). With 0 bases removed from V and 9 bases from J, the gap between germline ends came to 12 bases. CDR3 length equals 13 residues. CDR3 in amino acids: CAWSVLAASEQFF. DNA for the CDR3: TGTGCCTGGAGTGTACTAGCAGCGTCTGAGCAGTTCTTC.

This clone was picked up a small number of times. The chain combines TRBV6-5 with TRBJ2-5, with D hard to call. V was pared by 5 bases and J by 0 bases, with 4 bases between. This CDR3 has 12 amino acids. Germline CDR1 is MNHEY and CDR2 is SVGAGI. The CDR3 sequence is CASSRNQETQYF. The CDR3 coding sequence is TGTGCCAGCAGTCGTAACCAAGAGACCCAGTACTTC.

V is TRBV20-1 and J is TRBJ2-5; D possibly corresponds to TRBD1 (6 bases). This CDR3 region has 11 residues. Germline lookup yields CDR1 DFQATT and CDR2 SNEGSKA (reference sequence). DNA for the CDR3: TGCAGCCCCCACAGGGAAGAGACCCAGTACTTC. Protein: CSPHREETQYF.

This clone was detected only once. V is TRBV4-3 and J is TRBJ2-5, with 7 bases identical to TRBD2. V was clipped by 0 bases and J by 2 bases; unmatched bases: 6. The CDR3 sequence is 16 residues long. CDR1 LGHNA and CDR2 YSLEER come from the germline V gene. The CDR3 DNA reads as TGCGCCAGCAGCCAAGAGTTGCTAGCGGTACAAGAGACCCAGTACTTC. This gives the protein CASSQELLAVQETQYF.

Worth noting for this clone: Its ends do not fully match the called genes, so a read error is possible. The V call is TRBV7-7, the J call TRBJ2-2; D uncertain. The length of the CDR3 is 12 residues. Looked up from germline, CDR1 is SSHAT and CDR2 is FNYEAQ (reference sequence). The chain's CDR3 is CASSLDSGELFF. CDR3 sequence (DNA): TGTGCTAGCAGCCTAGACTCCGGGGAGCTGTTTTTT.

This clone was detected only once. The chain is built from TRBV9 and TRBJ2-6; unclear D gene. Germline-derived CDR1 and CDR2 are SGDLS and YYNGEE. The V gene lost 4 bases and the J gene lost 11 bases, with 13 bases spanning the gap. The CDR3 runs to 13 residues. The CDR3 region is CASSPSPSDVLTF. The CDR3 DNA reads as TGTGCCAGCAGCCCTTCCCCCTCCGACGTCCTGACTTTC. Filled out from reference TRBV9 and TRBJ2-6, the complete variable domain reads DSGVTQTPKHLITATGQRVTLRCSPRSGDLSVYWYQQSLDQGLQFLIQYYNGEERAKGNILERFSAQQFPDLHSELNLSSLELGDSALYFCASSPSPSDVLTFGAGSRLTVL.

This clone turned up a few times. The chain combines TRBV4-1 with TRBJ2-7; D might be TRBD1 (6 bases). The CDR3 is made up of 15 amino acids. The germline V gene has CDR1 MGHRA and CDR2 YSYEKL. Trimming took 0 bases from V and 5 from J, leaving 14 bases between them. The CDR3 DNA is TGCGCCAGCAGCCAAGATCCACAGGGAAGCGACGAGCAGTACGTC. It yields the protein CASSQDPQGSDEQYV.

This clone was detected only a few times. The chain couples TRBV5-4 to TRBJ2-7, with D possibly matching TRBD1 (5 bases). This CDR3 contains 13 residues. CDR1 SGHNT and CDR2 YYREEE come from the germline V gene (reference sequence). Trimming shortened V by 4 bases and J by 4 bases, and 12 bases separated the two germline ends. The DNA of the CDR3 is TGTGCCAGCAGCCCACCTACAGGATACGAGCAGTACTTC. Protein sequence: CASSPPTGYEQYF.

This rearrangement joins TRBV29-1 to TRBJ1-1; the match to TRBD1 covers 11 bases. With V trimmed by 6 bases and J by 0 bases, 6 bases remained unmatched. Germline V gives CDR1 SQVTM, CDR2 ANQGSEA. The length of the CDR3 is 15 residues. Here the CDR3 DNA reads TGCAGCGTGGACAGGGGGCGCGGGATGAACACTGAAGCTTTCTTT. Protein sequence: CSVDRGRGMNTEAFF.

The chain couples TRBV30 to TRBJ1-2; perhaps TRBD1 as D (5 bases). Trimming stripped 1 base from V and 8 bases from J, with 5 bases between. From germline, CDR1 is GTSNPN and CDR2 SVGIG (reference sequence). This CDR3 is built from 10 residues. The CDR3 region is CAWSGGGYTF. As DNA, the CDR3 is TGTGCCTGGAGTGGGGGCGGCTACACCTTC. Looking up the rest from reference TRBV30 and TRBJ1-2 gives the full variable domain: SQTIHQWPATLVQPVGSPLSLECTVEGTSNPNLYWYRQAAGRGLQLLFYSVGIGQISSEVPQNLSASRPQDRQFILSSKKLLLSDSGFYLCAWSGGGYTFGSGTRLTVV.

The chain employs TRBV6-5 and TRBJ1-2; 11 nucleotides match TRBD1. The CDR3 runs 14 residues. Germline lookup yields CDR1 MNHEY and CDR2 SVGAGI. V lost 8 bases to trimming and J lost 8 bases; unmatched junction nucleotides: 10. CDR3 nucleotides: TGTGCCAGCTCTGGACAGGGGGCGACGCGGGGCTACACCTTC. It translates to CASSGQGATRGYTF.

The chain recombines TRBV29-1 with TRBJ1-1; D unresolved. Trimming left V 2 bases short and J 1 base short, with 8 bases between. Looked up from germline, CDR1 is SQVTM and CDR2 is ANQGSEA. The CDR3 length is 13 residues. The CDR3 sequence: CSVESTPNTEAFF. The DNA of the CDR3 is TGCAGCGTTGAATCAACACCGAACACTGAAGCTTTCTTT.

The rearrangement joins TRBV20-1 to TRBJ1-1, with TRBD1 as a possible D gene (5 bases). Looked up from germline, CDR1 is DFQATT and CDR2 is SNEGSKA (reference sequence). The CDR3 has 11 amino acids. V lost 8 bases, J lost 7 bases, and 14 bases lay in between. Here the CDR3 reads CSPIMGGEAFF. CDR3 nucleotides: TGCAGTCCCATAATGGGGGGTGAAGCTTTCTTT.

This clone was counted a few times. The chain employs TRBV28 and TRBJ2-2, with D perhaps matching TRBD2 (6 bases). The CDR3 extends over 15 amino acids. V lost 6 bases, J lost 4 bases, and 15 bases lay in between. Germline-derived CDR1 and CDR2 are MDHEN and SYDVKM. CDR3 bases: TGTGCCAGCAGCCCTCCGGGACTGTTCACCGGGGAGCTGTTTTTT. This sequence encodes CASSPPGLFTGELFF.